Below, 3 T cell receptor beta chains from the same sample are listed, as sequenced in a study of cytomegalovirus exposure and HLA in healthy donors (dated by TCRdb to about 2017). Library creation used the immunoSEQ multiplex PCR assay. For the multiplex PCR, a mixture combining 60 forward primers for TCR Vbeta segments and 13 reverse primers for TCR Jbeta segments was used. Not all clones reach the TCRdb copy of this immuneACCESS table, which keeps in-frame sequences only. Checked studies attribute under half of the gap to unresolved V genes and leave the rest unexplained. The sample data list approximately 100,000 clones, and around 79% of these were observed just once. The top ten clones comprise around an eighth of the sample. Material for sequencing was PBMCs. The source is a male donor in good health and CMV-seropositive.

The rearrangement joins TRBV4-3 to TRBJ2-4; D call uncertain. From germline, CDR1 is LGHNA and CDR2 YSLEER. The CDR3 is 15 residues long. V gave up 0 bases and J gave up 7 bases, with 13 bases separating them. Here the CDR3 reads CASSQDGSGLNIQYF. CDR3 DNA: TGCGCCAGCAGCCAAGATGGTAGTGGGCTGAACATTCAGTACTTC.

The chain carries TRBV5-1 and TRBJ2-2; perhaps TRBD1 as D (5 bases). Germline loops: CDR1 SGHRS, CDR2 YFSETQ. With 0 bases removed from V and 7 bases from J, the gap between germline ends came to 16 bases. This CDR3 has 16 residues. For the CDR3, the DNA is TGCGCCAGCAGCTTGGGGTTGGTGACAGTCGGCGGGGAGCTGTTTTTT. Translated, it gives CASSLGLVTVGGELFF.

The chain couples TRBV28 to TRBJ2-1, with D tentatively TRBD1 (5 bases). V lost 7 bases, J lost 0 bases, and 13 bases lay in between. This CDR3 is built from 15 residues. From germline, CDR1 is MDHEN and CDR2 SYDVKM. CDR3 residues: CASIHDSASYNEQFF. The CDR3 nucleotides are TGTGCCAGCATCCACGACAGTGCCTCCTACAATGAGCAGTTCTTC.